Below, one T cell receptor beta chain is given with its context. This entry is derived from a study of blood T cell repertoires in COVID-19. Whole-study context: Samples representing acute and convalescent COVID-19 were sourced from the United States, Italy and Spain. T cells, B-cell-depleted T cells, or PBMCs supplied cDNA or gDNA.

Sequencing used immunoSEQ multiplex PCR; TCRdb keeps in-frame clones, though not all of them. The sample contains about 110,000 clones, around 81% of which appear only once. V was pared by 1 base and J by 4 bases, with 7 bases between. This CDR3 has 13 amino acids. Germline CDR1 reads SGHTA; CDR2 reads FQGNSA. The specimen was peripheral blood. The rearrangement links TRBV7-2 to TRBJ1-2, with no clear D. The source of this sequence is a woman aged 70-85 years with acute or convalescent COVID-19. The CDR3, as DNA: TGTGCCAGCAGCTTAGGGCCCTCCTATGGCTACACCTTC. Translated: CASSLGPSYGYTF.